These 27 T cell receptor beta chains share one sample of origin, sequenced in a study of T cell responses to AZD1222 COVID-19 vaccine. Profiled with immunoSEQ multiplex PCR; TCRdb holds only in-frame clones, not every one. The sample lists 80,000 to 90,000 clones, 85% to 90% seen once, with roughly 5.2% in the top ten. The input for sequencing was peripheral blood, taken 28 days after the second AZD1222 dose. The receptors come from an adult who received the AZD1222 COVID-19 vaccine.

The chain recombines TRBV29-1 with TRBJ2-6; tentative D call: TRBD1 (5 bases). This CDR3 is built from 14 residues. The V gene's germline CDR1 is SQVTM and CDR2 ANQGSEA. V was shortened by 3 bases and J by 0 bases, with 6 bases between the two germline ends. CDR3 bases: TGCAGCGTTGAGGACAACTCTGGGGCCAACGTCCTGACTTTC. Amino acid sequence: CSVEDNSGANVLTF.

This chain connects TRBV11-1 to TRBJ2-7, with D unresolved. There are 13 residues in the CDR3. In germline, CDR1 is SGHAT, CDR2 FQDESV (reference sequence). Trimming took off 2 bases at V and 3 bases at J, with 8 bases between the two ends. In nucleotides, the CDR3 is TGTGCCAGCAGCTTACCGGGTCGCTACGAGCAGTACTTC. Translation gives CASSLPGRYEQYF.

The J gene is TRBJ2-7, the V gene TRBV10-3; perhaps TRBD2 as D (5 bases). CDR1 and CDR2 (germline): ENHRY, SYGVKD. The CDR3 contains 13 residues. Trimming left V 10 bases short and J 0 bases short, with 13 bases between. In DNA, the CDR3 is TGTGCCACGGGGTACACTAGCTCCTACGAGCAGTACTTC. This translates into CATGYTSSYEQYF.

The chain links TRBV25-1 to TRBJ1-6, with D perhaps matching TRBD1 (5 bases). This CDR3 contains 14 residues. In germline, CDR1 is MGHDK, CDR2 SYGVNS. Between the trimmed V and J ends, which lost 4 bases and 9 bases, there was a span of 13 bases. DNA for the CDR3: TGTGCCAGCAGTGGCCAGGGTATTGTTTCACCCCTCCACTTT. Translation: CASSGQGIVSPLHF.

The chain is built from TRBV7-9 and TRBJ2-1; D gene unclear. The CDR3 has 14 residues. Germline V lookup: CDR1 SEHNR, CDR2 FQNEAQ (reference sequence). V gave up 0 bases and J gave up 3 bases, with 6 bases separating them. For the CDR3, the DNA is TGTGCCAGCAGCTTAGCGTGGGGCTACAATGAGCAGTTCTTC. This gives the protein CASSLAWGYNEQFF.

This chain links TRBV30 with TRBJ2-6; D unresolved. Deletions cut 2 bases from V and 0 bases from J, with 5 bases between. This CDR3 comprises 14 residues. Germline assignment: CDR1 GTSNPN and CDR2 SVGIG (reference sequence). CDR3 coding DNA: TGTGCCTGGAGTTCATACTCTGGGGCCAACGTCCTGACTTTC. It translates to CAWSSYSGANVLTF.

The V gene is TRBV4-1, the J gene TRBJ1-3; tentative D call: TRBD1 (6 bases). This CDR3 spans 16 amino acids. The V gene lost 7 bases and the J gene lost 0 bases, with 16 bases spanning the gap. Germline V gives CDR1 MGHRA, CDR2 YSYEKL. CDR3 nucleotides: TGCGCCAGCACACTCGGGACATCCAACTCTGGAAACACCATATATTTT. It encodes CASTLGTSNSGNTIYF.

The DNA for the CDR3 is TGCGCCAGCAGTGAGTCGGGACTCCCCTACGAGCAGTACTTC. It codes for CASSESGLPYEQYF. The rearrangement links TRBV10-1 to TRBJ2-7, with a tentative D call TRBD2 (6 bases). This CDR3 region has 14 residues. Germline CDR1 is WNHNN and CDR2 is SYGVQD (reference sequence). Deletions cut 0 bases from V and 2 bases from J, with 8 bases between.

The CDR3 spells CASSLEPGLAYEQFF. The CDR3, as DNA: TGCGCCAGCAGCTTGGAACCGGGACTAGCCTATGAGCAGTTCTTC. This rearrangement joins TRBV5-1 to TRBJ2-1; 9 bases align to TRBD2. In germline, CDR1 is SGHRS, CDR2 YFSETQ. The CDR3 is 15 residues long. Unmatched junction bases numbered 6, after V lost 0 bases and J lost 8 bases.

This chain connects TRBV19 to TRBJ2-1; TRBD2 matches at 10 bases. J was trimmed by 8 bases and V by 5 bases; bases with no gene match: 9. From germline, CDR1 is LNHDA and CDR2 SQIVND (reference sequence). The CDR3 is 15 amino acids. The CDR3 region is CASSPPGTSVYEQFF. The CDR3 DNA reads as TGTGCCAGTAGTCCCCCCGGGACTAGCGTATATGAGCAGTTCTTC.

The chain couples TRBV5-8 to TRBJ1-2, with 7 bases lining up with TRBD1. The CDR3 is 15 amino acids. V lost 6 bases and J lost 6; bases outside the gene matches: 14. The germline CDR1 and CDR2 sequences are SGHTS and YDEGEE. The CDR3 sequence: CASKPGQRIPHGYTF. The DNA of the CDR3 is TGTGCCAGCAAACCGGGACAGCGGATCCCACATGGCTACACCTTC.

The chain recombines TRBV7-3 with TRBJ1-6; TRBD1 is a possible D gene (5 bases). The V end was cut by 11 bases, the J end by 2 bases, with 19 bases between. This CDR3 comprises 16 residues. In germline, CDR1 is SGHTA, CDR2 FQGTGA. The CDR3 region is CARFGTASPYNSPLHF. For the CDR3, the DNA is TGTGCCCGTTTCGGGACCGCGAGTCCCTATAATTCACCCCTCCACTTT. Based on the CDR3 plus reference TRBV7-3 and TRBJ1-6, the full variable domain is GAGVSQTPSNKVTEKGKYVELRCDPISGHTALYWYRQSLGQGPEFLIYFQGTGAADDSGLPNDRFFAVRPEGSVSTLKIQRTERGDSAVYLCARFGTASPYNSPLHFGNGTRLTVT.

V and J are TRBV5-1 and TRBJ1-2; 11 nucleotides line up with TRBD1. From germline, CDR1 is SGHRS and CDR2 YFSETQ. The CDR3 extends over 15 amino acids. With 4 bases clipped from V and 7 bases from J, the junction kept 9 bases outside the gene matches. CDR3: CASSTPGQGASGYTF. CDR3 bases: TGCGCCAGCAGCACCCCCGGACAGGGGGCGAGTGGCTACACCTTC.

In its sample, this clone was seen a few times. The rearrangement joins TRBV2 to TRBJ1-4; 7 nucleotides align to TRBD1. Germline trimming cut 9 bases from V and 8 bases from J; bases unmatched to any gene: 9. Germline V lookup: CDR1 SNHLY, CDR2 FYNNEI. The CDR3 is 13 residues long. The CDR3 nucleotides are TGTGCCAGATCGACAGGGCGTGGAGAAAAACTGTTTTTT. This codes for CARSTGRGEKLFF.

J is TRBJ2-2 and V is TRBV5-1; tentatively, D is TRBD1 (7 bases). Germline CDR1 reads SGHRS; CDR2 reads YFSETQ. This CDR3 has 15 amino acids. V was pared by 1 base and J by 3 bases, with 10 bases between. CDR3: CASSLSRGDTGELFF. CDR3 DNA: TGCGCCAGCAGCTTGTCCAGGGGGGACACCGGGGAGCTGTTTTTT.

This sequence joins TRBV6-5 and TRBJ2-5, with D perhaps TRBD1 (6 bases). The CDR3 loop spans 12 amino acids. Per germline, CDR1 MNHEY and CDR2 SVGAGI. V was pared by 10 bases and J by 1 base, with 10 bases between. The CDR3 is CATGTSQETQYF. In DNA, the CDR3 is TGTGCCACGGGGACAAGCCAAGAGACCCAGTACTTC.

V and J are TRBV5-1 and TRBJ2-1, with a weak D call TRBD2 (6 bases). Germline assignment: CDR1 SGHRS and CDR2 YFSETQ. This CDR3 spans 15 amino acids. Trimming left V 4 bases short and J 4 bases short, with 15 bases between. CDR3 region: CASSLTSSPYNEQFF. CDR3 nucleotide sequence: TGCGCCAGCAGCCTAACTAGCTCTCCGTACAATGAGCAGTTCTTC.

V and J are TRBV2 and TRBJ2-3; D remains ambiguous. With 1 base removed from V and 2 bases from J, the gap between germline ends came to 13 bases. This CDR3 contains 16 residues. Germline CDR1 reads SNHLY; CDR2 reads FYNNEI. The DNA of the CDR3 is TGTGCCAGCAGTGAAGACTCGCGGAGATACACAGATACGCAGTATTTT. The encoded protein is CASSEDSRRYTDTQYF. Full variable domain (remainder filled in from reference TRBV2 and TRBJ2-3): EPEVTQTPSHQVTQMGQEVILRCVPISNHLYFYWYRQILGQKVEFLVSFYNNEISEKSEIFDDQFSVERPDGSNFTLKIRSTKLEDSAMYFCASSEDSRRYTDTQYFGPGTRLTVL.

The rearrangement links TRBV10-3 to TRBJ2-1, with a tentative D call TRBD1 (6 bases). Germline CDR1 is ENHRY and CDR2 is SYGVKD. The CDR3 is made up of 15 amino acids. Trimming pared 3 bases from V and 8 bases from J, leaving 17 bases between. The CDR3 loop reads CAISDPVGQGHEQFF. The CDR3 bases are TGTGCCATCAGTGACCCCGTTGGCCAGGGGCATGAGCAGTTCTTC.

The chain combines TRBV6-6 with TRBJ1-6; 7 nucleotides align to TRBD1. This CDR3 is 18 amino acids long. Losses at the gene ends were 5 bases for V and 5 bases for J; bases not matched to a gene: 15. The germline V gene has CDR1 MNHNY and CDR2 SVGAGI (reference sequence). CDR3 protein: CASSPKPADRPNNSPLHF. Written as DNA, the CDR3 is TGTGCCAGCAGTCCCAAGCCTGCGGACAGGCCTAATAATTCACCCCTCCACTTT.

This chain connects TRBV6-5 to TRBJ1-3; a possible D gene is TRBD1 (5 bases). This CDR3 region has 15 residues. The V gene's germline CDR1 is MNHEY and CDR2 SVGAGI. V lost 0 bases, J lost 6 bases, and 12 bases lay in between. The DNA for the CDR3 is TGTGCCAGCAGTTACTCAGGGCAGGGTGAAAACACCATATATTTT. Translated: CASSYSGQGENTIYF.

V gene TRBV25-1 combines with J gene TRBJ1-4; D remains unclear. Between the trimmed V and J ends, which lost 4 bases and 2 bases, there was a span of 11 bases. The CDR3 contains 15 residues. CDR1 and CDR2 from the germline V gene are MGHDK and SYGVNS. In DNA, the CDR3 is TGTGCCAGCAGTGGGTCGGGGATGACTAATGAAAAACTGTTTTTT. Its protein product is CASSGSGMTNEKLFF. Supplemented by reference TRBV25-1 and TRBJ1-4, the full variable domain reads EADIYQTPRYLVIGTGKKITLECSQTMGHDKMYWYQQDPGMELHLIHYSYGVNSTEKGDLSSESTVSRIRTEHFPLTLESARPSHTSQYLCASSGSGMTNEKLFFGSGTQLSVL.

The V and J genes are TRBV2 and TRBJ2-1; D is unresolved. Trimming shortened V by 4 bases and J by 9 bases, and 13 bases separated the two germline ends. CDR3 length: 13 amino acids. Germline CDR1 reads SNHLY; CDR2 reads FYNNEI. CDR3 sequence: CASSGSSQSEQFF. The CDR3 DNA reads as TGTGCCAGCAGTGGGTCCTCCCAGAGTGAGCAGTTCTTC.

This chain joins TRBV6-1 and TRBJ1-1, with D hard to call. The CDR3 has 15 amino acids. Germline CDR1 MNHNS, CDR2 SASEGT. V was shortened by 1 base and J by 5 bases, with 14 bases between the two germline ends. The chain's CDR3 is CASSEGARIGTEAFF. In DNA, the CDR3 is TGTGCCAGCAGTGAAGGTGCCCGCATCGGGACTGAAGCTTTCTTT.

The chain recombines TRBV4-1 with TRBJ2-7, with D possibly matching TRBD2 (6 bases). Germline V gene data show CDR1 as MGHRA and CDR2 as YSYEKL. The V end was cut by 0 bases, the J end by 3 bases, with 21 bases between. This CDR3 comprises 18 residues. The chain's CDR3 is CASSQDPPHAFGGYEQYF. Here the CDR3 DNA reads TGCGCCAGCAGCCAAGATCCCCCGCATGCTTTCGGGGGCTACGAGCAGTACTTC.

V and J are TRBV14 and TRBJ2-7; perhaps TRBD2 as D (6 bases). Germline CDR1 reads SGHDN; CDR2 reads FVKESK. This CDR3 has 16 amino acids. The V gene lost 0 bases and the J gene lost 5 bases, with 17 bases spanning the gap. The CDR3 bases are TGTGCCAGCAGCCAAGATCGGATCCTGGGGAGGAACGAGCAGTACTTC. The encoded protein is CASSQDRILGRNEQYF. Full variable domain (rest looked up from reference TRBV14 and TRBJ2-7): EAGVTQFPSHSVIEKGQTVTLRCDPISGHDNLYWYRRVMGKEIKFLLHFVKESKQDESGMPNNRFLAERTGGTYSTLKVQPAELEDSGVYFCASSQDRILGRNEQYFGPGTRLTVT.

The CDR3 DNA follows: TGTGCCAGTAGTATTTGGGGATCGAACACCGGGGAGCTGTTTTTT. This gives the protein CASSIWGSNTGELFF. The rearrangement joins TRBV19 to TRBJ2-2; D gene ambiguous. The CDR3 consists of 15 residues. Deletions cut 3 bases from V and 0 bases from J, with 8 bases between. Germline lookup yields CDR1 LNHDA and CDR2 SQIVND (reference sequence).